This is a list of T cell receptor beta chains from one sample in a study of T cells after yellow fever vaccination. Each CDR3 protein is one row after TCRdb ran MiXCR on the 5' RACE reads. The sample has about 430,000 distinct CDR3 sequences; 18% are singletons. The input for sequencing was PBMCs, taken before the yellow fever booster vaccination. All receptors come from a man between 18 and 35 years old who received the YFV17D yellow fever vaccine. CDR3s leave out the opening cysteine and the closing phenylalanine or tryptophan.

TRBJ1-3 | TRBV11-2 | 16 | ASSLEAYSAYSGNTIY
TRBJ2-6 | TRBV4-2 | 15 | ASQRDLGGSGANVLT
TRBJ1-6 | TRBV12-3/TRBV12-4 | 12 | ASSRSENYSPLH
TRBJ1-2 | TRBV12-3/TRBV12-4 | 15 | ASSSRLTGSPNYGYT
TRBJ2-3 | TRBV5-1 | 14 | ASSQVIATSTDTQY
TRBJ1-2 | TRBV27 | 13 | ASSFSNRDSYGYT
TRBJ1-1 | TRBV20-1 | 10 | SAGQGNTEAF
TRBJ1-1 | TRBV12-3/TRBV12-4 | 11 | ASSPPSGIEAF
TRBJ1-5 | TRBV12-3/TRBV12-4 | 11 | ASSLFGNQPQH
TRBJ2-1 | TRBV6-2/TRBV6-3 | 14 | ASSRLTGGPYNEQF
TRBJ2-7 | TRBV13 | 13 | ASSVGQGGGYEQY
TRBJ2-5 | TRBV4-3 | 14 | ASSQGLGSVQETQY
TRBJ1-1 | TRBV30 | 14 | AWRVPGTGMNTEAF
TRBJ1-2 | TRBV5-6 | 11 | ASSSGQYYGYT
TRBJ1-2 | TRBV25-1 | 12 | ASSPQGAVRGYT
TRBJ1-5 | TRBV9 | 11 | ASSVSGYQPQH
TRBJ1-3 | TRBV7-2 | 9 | ASSYYNTIY
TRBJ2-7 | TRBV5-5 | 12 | ASSRSGGFYEQY
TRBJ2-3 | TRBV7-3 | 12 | ASSGYSGADTQY
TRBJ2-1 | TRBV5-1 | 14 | ASTPLVRGGANEQF
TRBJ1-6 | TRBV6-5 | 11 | ASWDRGYSPLH
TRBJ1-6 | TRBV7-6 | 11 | ASSSRQAEPLH
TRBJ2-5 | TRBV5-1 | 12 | ASSLEGRGETQY
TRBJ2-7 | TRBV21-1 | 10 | ASSKALGLQY
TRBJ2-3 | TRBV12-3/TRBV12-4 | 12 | ASSFRTSTDTQY
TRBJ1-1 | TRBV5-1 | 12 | ASSQKGQDTEAF
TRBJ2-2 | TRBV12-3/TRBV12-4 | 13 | ASSDRGKNTGELF
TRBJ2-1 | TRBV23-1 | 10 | ASSQSKGEQF
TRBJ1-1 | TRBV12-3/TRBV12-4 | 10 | ASSLARGAAF
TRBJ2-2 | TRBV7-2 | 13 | ASSSGPANTGELF
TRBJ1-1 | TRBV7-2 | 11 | ASQGRMNTEAF
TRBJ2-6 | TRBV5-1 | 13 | ASTQGAAGANVLT
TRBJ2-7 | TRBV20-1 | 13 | SARRRGDPLYEQY
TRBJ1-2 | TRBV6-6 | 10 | ASSGQGPGYT
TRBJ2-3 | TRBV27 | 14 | ASSGITSGGADTQY
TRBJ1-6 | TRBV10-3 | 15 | AISDRGGGADDSPLH
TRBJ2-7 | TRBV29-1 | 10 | SAGQGVDEQY
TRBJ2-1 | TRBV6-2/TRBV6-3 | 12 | ASSQERGAHEQF
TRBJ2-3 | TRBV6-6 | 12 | ASSSTGLTDTQY
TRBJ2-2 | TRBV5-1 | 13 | ASSPGTGSTGELF
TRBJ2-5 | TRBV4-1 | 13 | ASSPLGQDQETQY
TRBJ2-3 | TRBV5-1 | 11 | ASSSPGLDTQY
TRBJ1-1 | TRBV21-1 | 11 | ASRFRTGTEAF
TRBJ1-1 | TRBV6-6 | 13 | ASSPNRQPGTEAF
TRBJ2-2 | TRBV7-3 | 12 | ASAIGGDTGELF
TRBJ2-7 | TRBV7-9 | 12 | ASKQQGGSYEQY
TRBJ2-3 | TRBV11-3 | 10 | ASSLLMGTQY
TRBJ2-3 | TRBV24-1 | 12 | ATSADRETDTQY
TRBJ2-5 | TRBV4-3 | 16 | ASSQRRIEGPYQETQY
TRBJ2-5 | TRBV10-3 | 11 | AINNRTQETQY
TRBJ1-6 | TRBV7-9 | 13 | ASSSEGQGHSPLH
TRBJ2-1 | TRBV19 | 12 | ASKTSGAVVEQF
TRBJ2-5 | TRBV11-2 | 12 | ASSLGKVQETQY
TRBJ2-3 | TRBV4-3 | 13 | ASSQGNSHTDTQY
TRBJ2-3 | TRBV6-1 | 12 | ASTGLVGTDTQY